This T cell receptor beta chain comes out of a study of PD-L1 blockade in urothelial cancer. Study in general: Most patients, about nine tenths of the roughly 29, were males with bladder-origin cancer. Blood was evaluated 3 weeks (second dose) and 6 weeks after therapy began.

Germline V gives CDR1 SQVTM, CDR2 ANQGSEA. The V end lost 7 bases, the J end lost 4 bases, and 20 bases lay between the germline ends. There are 15 residues in the CDR3. About this clone: The antigen is unknown.

Synthetically made TCR analog templates were put into each PCR as spikes. Some clones are missing from TCRdb's copy, which holds only in-frame ones; the method was immunoSEQ multiplex PCR. The table includes 60,000 to 75,000 clones, approximately 86% detected once. General observations from the study: Pretreatment clonality of the blood TCR repertoire below the median was predictive of superior survival.

Time point denoted: pretreatment peripheral blood. The chain uses TRBV29-1 and TRBJ1-3; no reliable D call. The sample here was PBMCs, taken around atezolizumab (anti-PD-L1) treatment. This clonotype originated in a man in his 60s with urothelial cancer. The CDR3 here is CSAKGGSGAGNTIYF. The CDR3, as DNA: TGCAGCGCCAAAGGCGGGTCAGGCGCGGGAAACACCATATATTTT.